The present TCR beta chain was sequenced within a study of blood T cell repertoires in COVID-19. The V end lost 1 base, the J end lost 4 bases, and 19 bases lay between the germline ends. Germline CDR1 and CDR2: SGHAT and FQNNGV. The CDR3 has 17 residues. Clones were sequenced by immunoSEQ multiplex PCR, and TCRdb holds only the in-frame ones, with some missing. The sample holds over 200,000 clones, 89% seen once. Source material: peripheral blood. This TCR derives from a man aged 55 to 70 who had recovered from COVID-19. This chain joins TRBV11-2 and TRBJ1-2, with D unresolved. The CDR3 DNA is TGTGCCAGCAGCTTAGCACTCAGCCCGGAAGGCGGCTATGGCTACACCTTC. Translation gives CASSLALSPEGGYGYTF.